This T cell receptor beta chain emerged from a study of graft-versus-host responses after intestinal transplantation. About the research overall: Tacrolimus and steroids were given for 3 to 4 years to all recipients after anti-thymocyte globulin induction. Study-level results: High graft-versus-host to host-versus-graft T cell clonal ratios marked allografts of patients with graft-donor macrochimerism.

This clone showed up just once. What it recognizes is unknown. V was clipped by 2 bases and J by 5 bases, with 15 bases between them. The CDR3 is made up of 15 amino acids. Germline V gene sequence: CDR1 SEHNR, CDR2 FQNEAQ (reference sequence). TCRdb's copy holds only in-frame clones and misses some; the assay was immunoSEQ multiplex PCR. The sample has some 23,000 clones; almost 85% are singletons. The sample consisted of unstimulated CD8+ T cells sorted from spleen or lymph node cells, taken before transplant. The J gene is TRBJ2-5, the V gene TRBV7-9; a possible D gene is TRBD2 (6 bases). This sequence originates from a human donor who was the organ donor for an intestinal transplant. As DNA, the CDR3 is TGTGCCAGCAGCTTAATAGTCCCGGGGGTGGAGACCCAGTACTTC. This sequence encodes CASSLIVPGVETQYF. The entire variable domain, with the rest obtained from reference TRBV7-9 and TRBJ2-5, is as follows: DTGVSQNPRHKITKRGQNVTFRCDPISEHNRLYWYRQTLGQGPEFLTYFQNEAQLEKSRLLSDRFSAERPKGSFSTLEIQRTEQGDSAMYLCASSLIVPGVETQYFGPGTRLLVL.